This TCR beta chain was found in a study of blood T cell repertoires in COVID-19. About the research overall: PBMCs, B-cell-depleted T cells, or T cells were the source of the cDNA or gDNA that made up the material.

The germline V gene has CDR1 ENHRY and CDR2 SYGVKD. The V gene lost 10 bases and the J gene lost 3 bases, with 18 bases spanning the gap. The CDR3 runs 14 residues. The repertoire was sequenced with immunoSEQ multiplex PCR; TCRdb's copy has only in-frame clones and lacks some. This repertoire shows approximately 200,000 clones, around 79% found once; its top ten account for 15% to 20%. The receptor comes from a man aged 55-75 years with active or convalescent COVID-19. The sample taken for sequencing was peripheral blood. This chain connects TRBV10-3 to TRBJ1-2; D perhaps matches TRBD1 (6 bases). The CDR3: CANSPGHRDYGYTF. The DNA for the CDR3 is TGTGCCAACTCTCCGGGACATAGGGACTATGGCTACACCTTC.